The 9 T cell receptor beta chains reported below all come from one sample, sequenced in a study of T cell responses to AZD1222 COVID-19 vaccine (dated by TCRdb to about 2021). This specimen's time point label, per the study, means: baseline before first vaccination. The protocol used for the library was the immunoSEQ multiplex PCR assay. TCRdb holds this immuneACCESS table with in-frame rearrangements only. Some clones are missing; in checked studies, unresolved V genes explain under half, and the rest has no known cause. The sample contains approximately 150,000 clones, around 91% of them found a single time. Roughly 5% of the sample lies in the top ten. The starting material was peripheral blood, obtained on day 0 of AZD1222 vaccination. The receptors here all came from an adult in good health.

CDR3 amino acids: CASSQAPAGGGTEAFF. CDR3 sequence (DNA): TGCGCCAGCAGCCAAGCCCCTGCGGGGGGCGGAACTGAAGCTTTCTTT. The chain recombines TRBV4-3 with TRBJ1-1, with D maybe TRBD1 (6 bases). The ends were cut back, 1 base at V and 5 bases at J, with 17 bases in the middle. The CDR3 has 16 amino acids. Germline loops: CDR1 LGHNA, CDR2 YSLEER.

Regarding this clone: At one end the junction does not follow the germline gene, possibly because of a read error. This chain connects TRBV7-7 to TRBJ2-5; 9 nucleotides line up with TRBD2. The CDR3 covers 13 residues. Germline V gene sequence: CDR1 SSHAT, CDR2 FNYEAQ (reference sequence). For the CDR3, the DNA is TGTGCTAGCAGCTTTAGCGGGGGCGAGACCCAGTACTTC. Protein: CASSFSGGETQYF.

This clone has just a few counts. V and J are TRBV19 and TRBJ1-1, with D uncertain. Germline CDR1 LNHDA, CDR2 SQIVND (reference sequence). The CDR3 contains 12 residues. Trimming removed 5 bases from V and 1 base from J, with 5 bases in between. CDR3 coding DNA: TGTGCCAGTAGTCCAGGGAACACTGAAGCTTTCTTT. Translating it yields CASSPGNTEAFF.

The rearrangement links TRBV27 to TRBJ1-5, with D uncertain. This CDR3 has 14 residues. The V gene's germline CDR1 is MNHEY and CDR2 SMNVEV (reference sequence). The V gene lost 2 bases and the J gene lost 11 bases, with 16 bases spanning the gap. The CDR3 reads CASSLRARSGTQHF. As DNA, the CDR3 is TGTGCCAGCAGTTTAAGGGCCCGGTCGGGGACCCAGCATTTT.

The V call is TRBV27, the J call TRBJ2-4, with TRBD2 identical over 11 bases. Per the germline V gene, CDR1 is MNHEY and CDR2 is SMNVEV (reference sequence). V lost 6 bases to trimming and J lost 0 bases; unmatched junction nucleotides: 13. CDR3 length equals 19 residues. This chain's CDR3 is CASSGGGSGREPAKNIQYF. The CDR3 DNA follows: TGTGCCAGCAGCGGCGGAGGTAGCGGGAGGGAACCAGCCAAAAACATTCAGTACTTC.

This clone was observed a single time. The V call is TRBV15, the J call TRBJ1-4, with D unresolved. CDR3 length: 14 amino acids. The V end was cut by 5 bases, the J end by 8 bases, with 15 bases between. Germline V gene data show CDR1 as LNHNV and CDR2 as YYDKDF (reference sequence). CDR3 sequence: CATSQWAGPEKLFF. CDR3 coding DNA: TGTGCCACCAGCCAGTGGGCGGGTCCCGAAAAACTGTTTTTT.

This sequence joins TRBV6-2 or TRBV6-3 and TRBJ1-5, with 7 bases identical to TRBD1. The CDR3 spans 17 residues. The V segment lost 1 base and the J segment 5 bases; nucleotides outside the gene matches: 11. Germline CDR1 and CDR2: MNHEY and SVGEGT. DNA of the CDR3: TGTGCCAGCAGTTACTTGGCGCCTGGGACAGACGATCAGCCCCAGCATTTT. Protein sequence: CASSYLAPGTDDQPQHF.

This clone has only one observation. V usage is TRBV7-9 and J usage is TRBJ1-4; D uncertain. V lost 3 bases, J lost 0 bases, and 17 bases lay in between. The germline gives CDR1 SEHNR, CDR2 FQNEAQ (reference sequence). This CDR3 is 18 amino acids long. The CDR3 is CASSLQGMSASTNEKLFF. DNA for the CDR3: TGTGCCAGCAGCTTGCAAGGCATGTCGGCTTCAACTAATGAAAAACTGTTTTTT.

V is TRBV5-1 and J is TRBJ1-1, with D possibly matching TRBD1 (5 bases). This CDR3 contains 15 residues. The V and J ends lost 4 bases and 0 bases respectively, with 13 bases between them. CDR1 is SGHRS, CDR2 YFSETQ, per germline. This CDR3 is CASSGDDSMNTEAFF. The CDR3 DNA is TGCGCCAGCAGCGGGGACGACAGCATGAACACTGAAGCTTTCTTT.